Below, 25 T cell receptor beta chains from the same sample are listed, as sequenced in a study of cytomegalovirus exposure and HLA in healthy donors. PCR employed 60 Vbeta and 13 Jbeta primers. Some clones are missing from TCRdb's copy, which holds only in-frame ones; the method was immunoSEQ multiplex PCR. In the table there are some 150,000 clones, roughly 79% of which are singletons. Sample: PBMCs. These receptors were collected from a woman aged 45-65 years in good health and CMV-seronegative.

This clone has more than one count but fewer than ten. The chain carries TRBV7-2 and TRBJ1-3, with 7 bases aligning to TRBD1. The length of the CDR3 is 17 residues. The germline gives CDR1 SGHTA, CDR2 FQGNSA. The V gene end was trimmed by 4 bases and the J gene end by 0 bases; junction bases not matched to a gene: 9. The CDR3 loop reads CASSSTGVLSSGNTIYF. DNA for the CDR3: TGTGCCAGCAGCTCTACAGGGGTTTTAAGCTCTGGAAACACCATATATTTT.

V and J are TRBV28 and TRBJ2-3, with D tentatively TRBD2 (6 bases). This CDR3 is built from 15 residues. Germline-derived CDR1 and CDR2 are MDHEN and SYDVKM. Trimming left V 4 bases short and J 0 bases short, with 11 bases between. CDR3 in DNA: TGTGCCAGCAGTTCCCGCGGGGTTAGCACAGATACGCAGTATTTT. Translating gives CASSSRGVSTDTQYF. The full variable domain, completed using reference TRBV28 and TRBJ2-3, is DVKVTQSSRYLVKRTGEKVFLECVQDMDHENMFWYRQDPGLGLRLIYFSYDVKMKEKGDIPEGYSVSREKKERFSLILESASTNQTSMYLCASSSRGVSTDTQYFGPGTRLTVL.

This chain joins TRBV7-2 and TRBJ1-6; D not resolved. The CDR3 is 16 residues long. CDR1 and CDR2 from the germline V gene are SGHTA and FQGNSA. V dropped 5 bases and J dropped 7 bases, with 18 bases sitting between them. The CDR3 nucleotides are TGTGCCAGCAGCCGCGGAGAGGGTAAAACCAATTCACCCCTCCACTTT. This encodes CASSRGEGKTNSPLHF.

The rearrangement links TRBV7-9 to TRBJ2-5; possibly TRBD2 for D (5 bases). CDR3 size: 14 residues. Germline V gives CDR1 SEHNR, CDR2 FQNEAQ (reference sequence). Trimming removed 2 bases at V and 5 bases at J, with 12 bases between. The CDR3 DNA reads TGTGCCAGCAGCTTAAAAGCGAGGGTGGAGACCCAGTACTTC. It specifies CASSLKARVETQYF.

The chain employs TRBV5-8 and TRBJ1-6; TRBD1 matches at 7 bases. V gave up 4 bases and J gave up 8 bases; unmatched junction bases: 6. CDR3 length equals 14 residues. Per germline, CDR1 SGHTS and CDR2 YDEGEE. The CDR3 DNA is TGTGCCAGCAGCAGGACAGGCCCGGATTCACCCCTCCACTTT. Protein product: CASSRTGPDSPLHF. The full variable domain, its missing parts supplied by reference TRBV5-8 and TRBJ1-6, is EAGVTQSPTHLIKTRGQQATLRCSPISGHTSVYWYQQALGLGLQFLLWYDEGEERNRGNFPPRFSGRQFPNYSSELNVNALELEDSALYLCASSRTGPDSPLHFGNGTRLTVT.

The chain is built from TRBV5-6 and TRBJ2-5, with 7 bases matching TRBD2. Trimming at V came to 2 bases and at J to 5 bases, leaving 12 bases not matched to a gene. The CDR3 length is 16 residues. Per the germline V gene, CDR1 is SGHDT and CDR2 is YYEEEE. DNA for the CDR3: TGTGCCAGCAGCTTCCCCTCGGGGGGTCGACGGGAGACCCAGTACTTC. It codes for CASSFPSGGRRETQYF.

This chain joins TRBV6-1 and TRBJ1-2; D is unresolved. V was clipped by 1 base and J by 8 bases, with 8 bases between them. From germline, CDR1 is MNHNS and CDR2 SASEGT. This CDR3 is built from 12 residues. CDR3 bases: TGTGCCAGCAGTGAAGTACAGTGGGGCTACACCTTC. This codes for CASSEVQWGYTF.

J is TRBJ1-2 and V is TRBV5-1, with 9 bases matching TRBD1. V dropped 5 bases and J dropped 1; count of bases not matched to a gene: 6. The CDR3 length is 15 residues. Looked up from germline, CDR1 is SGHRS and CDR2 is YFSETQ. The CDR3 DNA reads TGCGCCAGCAGGCGTGGACAGGGGTTTAACTATGGCTACACCTTC. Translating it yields CASRRGQGFNYGYTF.

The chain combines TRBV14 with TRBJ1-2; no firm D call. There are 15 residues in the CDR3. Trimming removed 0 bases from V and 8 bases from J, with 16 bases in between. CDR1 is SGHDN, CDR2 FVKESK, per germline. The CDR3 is CASSQESVRLSGYTF. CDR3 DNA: TGTGCCAGCAGCCAAGAAAGCGTGCGTTTGTCGGGCTACACCTTC. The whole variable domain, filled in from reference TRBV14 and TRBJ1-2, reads EAGVTQFPSHSVIEKGQTVTLRCDPISGHDNLYWYRRVMGKEIKFLLHFVKESKQDESGMPNNRFLAERTGGTYSTLKVQPAELEDSGVYFCASSQESVRLSGYTFGSGTRLTVV.

The CDR3 region has the DNA TGTGCCAGTAGTTTGACAGATAGGAGCCTAACTGAAGCTTTCTTT. It translates to CASSLTDRSLTEAFF. The gene calls are TRBV19 and TRBJ1-1; a weak D match, TRBD1 (5 bases). Per the germline V gene, CDR1 is LNHDA and CDR2 is SQIVND (reference sequence). This CDR3 is 15 amino acids long. Between the trimmed V and J ends, which lost 5 bases and 5 bases, there was a span of 18 bases.

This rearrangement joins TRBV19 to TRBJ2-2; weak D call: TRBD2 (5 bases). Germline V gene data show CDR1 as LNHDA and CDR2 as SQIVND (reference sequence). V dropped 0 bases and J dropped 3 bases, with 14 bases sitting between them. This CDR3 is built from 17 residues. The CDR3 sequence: CASSIDRTRADTGELFF. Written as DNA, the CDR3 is TGTGCCAGTAGTATAGATCGAACGAGGGCGGACACCGGGGAGCTGTTTTTT. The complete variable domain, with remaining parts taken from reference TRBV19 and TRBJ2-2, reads DGGITQSPKYLFRKEGQNVTLSCEQNLNHDAMYWYRQDPGQGLRLIYYSQIVNDFQKGDIAEGYSVSREKKESFPLTVTSAQKNPTAFYLCASSIDRTRADTGELFFGEGSRLTVL.

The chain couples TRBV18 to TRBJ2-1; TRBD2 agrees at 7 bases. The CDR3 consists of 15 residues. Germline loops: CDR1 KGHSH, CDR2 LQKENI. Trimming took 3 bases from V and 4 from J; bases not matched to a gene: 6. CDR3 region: CASSPMGGGYNEQFF. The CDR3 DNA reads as TGTGCCAGCTCACCGATGGGCGGGGGATACAATGAGCAGTTCTTC.

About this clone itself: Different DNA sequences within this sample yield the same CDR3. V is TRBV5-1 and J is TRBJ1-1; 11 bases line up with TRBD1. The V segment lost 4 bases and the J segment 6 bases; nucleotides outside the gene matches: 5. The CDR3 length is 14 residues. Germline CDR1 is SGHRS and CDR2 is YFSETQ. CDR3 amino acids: CASSGGQGAAEAFF. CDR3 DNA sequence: TGCGCCAGCAGCGGCGGACAGGGGGCGGCTGAAGCTTTCTTT. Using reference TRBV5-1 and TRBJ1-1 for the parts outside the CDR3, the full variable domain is KAGVTQTPRYLIKTRGQQVTLSCSPISGHRSVSWYQQTPGQGLQFLFEYFSETQRNKGNFPGRFSGRQFSNSRSEMNVSTLELGDSALYLCASSGGQGAAEAFFGQGTRLTVV.

CDR3 sequence reads: CASSSPRIGGETQYF. CDR3 DNA sequence: TGCGCCAGCAGCTCCCCTCGCATAGGCGGGGAGACCCAGTACTTC. The chain is built from TRBV5-1 and TRBJ2-5; D perhaps matches TRBD2 (5 bases). The CDR3 is made up of 15 amino acids. V was shortened by 3 bases and J by 5 bases, with 17 bases between the two germline ends. In germline, CDR1 is SGHRS, CDR2 YFSETQ.

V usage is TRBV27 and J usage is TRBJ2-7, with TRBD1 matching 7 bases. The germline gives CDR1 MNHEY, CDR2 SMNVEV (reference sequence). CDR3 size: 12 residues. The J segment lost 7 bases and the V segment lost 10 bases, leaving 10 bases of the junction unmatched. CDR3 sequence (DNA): TGTGCCAACCAACAGGGGATGGGGGAGCAGTACTTC. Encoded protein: CANQQGMGEQYF.

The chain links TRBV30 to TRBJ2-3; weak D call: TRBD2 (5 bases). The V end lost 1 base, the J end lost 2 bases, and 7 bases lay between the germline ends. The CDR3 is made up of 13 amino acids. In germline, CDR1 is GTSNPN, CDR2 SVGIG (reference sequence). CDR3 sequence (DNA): TGTGCCTGGAGTGCGGGGAACACAGATACGCAGTATTTT. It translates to CAWSAGNTDTQYF.

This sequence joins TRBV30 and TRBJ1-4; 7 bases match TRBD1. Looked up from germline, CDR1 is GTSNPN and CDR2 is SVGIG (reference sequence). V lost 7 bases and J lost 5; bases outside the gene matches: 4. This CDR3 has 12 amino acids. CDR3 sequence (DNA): TGTGCCTCGCAGGGGGGAAATGAAAAACTGTTTTTT. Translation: CASQGGNEKLFF.

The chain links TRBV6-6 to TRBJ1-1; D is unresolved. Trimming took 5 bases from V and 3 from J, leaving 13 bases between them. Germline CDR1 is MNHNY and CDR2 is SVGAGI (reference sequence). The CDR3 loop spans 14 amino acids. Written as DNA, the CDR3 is TGTGCCAGCAGTCGATCCCCGAGGGACACTGAAGCTTTCTTT. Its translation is CASSRSPRDTEAFF.

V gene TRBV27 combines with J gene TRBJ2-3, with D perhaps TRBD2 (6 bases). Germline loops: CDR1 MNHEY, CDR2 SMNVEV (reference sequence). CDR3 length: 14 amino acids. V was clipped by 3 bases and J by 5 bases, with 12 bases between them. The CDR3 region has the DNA TGTGCCAGCAGTTTGGCGGGGTTAAGAGATACGCAGTATTTT. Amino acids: CASSLAGLRDTQYF.

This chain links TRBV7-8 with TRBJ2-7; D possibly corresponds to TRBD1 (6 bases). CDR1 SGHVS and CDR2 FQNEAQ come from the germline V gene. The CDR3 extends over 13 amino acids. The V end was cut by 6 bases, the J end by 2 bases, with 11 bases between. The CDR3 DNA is TGTGCCAGCAGATCCGGGACAACCTACGAGCAGTACTTC. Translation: CASRSGTTYEQYF.

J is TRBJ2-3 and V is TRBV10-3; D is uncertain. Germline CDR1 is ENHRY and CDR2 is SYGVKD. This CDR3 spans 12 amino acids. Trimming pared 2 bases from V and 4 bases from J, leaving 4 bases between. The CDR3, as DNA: TGTGCCATCAGTGAGGAGGCAGATACGCAGTATTTT. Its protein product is CAISEEADTQYF.

The CDR3 sequence is CASTTGGESLNEQFF. CDR3 in DNA: TGTGCCAGCACCACGGGGGGGGAGAGCCTCAATGAGCAGTTCTTC. This sequence joins TRBV9 and TRBJ2-1; 8 bases agree with TRBD2. From germline, CDR1 is SGDLS and CDR2 YYNGEE. J was trimmed by 6 bases and V by 6 bases; bases with no gene match: 11. CDR3 length: 15 residues.

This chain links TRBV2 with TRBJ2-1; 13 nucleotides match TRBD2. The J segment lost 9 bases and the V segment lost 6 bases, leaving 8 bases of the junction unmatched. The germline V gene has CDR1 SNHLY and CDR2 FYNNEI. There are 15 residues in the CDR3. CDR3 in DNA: TGTGCCAGCAGAGGCGGACTAGCGGGAGACAGTGAGCAGTTCTTC. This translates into CASRGGLAGDSEQFF.

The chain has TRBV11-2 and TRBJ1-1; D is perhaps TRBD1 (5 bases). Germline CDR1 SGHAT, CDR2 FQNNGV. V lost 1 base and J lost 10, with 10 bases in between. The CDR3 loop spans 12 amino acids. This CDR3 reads CASSLGAGTAFF. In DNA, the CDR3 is TGTGCCAGCAGCTTAGGGGCGGGGACAGCTTTCTTT.

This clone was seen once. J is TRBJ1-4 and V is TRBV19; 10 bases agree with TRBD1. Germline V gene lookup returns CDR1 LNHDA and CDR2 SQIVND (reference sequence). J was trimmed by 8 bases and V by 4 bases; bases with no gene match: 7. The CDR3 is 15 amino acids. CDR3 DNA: TGTGCCAGTAGTACCCCCGGACAGGGGGTGGAAAAACTGTTTTTT. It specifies CASSTPGQGVEKLFF.